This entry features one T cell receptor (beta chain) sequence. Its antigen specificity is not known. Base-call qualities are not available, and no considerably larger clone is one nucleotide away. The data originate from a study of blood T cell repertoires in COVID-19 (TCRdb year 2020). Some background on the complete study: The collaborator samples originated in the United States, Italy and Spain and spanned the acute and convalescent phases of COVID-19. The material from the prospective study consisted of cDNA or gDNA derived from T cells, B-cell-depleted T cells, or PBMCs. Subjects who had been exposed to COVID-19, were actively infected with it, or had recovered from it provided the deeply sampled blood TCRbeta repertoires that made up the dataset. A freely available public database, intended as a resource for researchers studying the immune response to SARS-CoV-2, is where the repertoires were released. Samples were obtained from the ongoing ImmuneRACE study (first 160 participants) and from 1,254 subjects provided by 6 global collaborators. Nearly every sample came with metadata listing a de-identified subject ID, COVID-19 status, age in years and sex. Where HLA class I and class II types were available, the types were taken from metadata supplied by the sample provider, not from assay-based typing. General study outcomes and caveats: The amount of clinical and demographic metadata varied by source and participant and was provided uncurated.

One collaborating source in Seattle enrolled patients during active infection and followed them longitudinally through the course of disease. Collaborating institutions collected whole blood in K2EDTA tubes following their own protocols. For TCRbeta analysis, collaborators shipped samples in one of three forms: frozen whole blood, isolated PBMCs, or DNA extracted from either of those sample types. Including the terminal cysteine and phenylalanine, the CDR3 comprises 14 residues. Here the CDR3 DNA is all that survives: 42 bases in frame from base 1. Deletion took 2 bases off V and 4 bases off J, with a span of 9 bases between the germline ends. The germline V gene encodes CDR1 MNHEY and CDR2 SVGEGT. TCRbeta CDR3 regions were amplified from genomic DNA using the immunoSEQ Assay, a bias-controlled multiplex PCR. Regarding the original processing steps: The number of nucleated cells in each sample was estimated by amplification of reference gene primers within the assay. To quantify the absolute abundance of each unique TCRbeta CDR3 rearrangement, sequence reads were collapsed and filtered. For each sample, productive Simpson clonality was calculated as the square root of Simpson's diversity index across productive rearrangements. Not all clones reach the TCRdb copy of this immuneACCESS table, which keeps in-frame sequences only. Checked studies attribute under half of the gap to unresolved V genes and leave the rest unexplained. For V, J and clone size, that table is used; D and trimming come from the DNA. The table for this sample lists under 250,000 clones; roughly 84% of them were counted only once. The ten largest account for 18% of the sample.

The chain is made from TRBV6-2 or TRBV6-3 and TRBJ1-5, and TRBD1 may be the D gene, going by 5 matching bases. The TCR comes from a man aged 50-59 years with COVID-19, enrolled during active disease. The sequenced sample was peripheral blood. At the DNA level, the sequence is TGTGCCAGCAGTTACCGACAGAGAAATCAGCCCCAGCATTTT. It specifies CASSYRQRNQPQHF.